This record concerns one TCR beta chain sequence. There is no known antigen for this receptor. No base quality values were provided; no much bigger clone lies one nucleotide off. There are 17 amino acids in the CDR3, from cysteine to phenylalanine inclusive. Just CDR3 DNA is preserved here, 51 bases in frame from base 1. Another Seattle source contributed samples from volunteer blood donors who had recovered from COVID-19. The collaborating institutions used their own protocols to collect whole blood in K2EDTA tubes. Collaborator samples were shipped for TCRbeta analysis as frozen whole blood, isolated PBMCs, or DNA extracted from either sample type. TCRbeta CDR3 regions were amplified from genomic DNA by means of the immunoSEQ Assay, a bias-controlled multiplex PCR. On the authors' methods: Within the assay, amplification of reference gene primers was used to estimate how many nucleated cells each sample contained. To quantify the absolute abundance of each unique TCRbeta CDR3 rearrangement, sequence reads were collapsed and filtered. For each sample, productive Simpson clonality was calculated as the square root of Simpson's diversity index across productive rearrangements. In TCRdb, the immuneACCESS table is reduced to in-frame sequences with V and J assigned. These tables do not hold every clone; where another copy was compared, an unresolved V gene accounts for under half, and the others remain unexplained. Clone size and V and J calls were adopted from that table, with D and trimming inferred from the DNA. The sample yields 250,000 to 350,000 clones; around 89% were counted once. Together, the top ten hold more than 6.5% of the sample.

The data stem from a study of blood T cell repertoires in COVID-19 (dated by TCRdb to about 2020). Notes on the research overall: Samples from collaborators originated in the United States, Italy and Spain and spanned both the acute and convalescent phases of COVID-19. Subjects who had been exposed to COVID-19, were actively infected with it, or had recovered from it provided the deeply sampled blood TCRbeta repertoires that made up the dataset. The prospective study material was composed of cDNA or gDNA derived from T cells, B-cell-depleted T cells, or PBMCs. The samples were drawn from two sources: the first 160 participants of the ongoing ImmuneRACE study, and 950 to 1,500 subjects contributed by 6 global collaborators. Nearly every sample came with metadata listing a de-identified subject ID, COVID-19 status, age in years and sex. HLA class I and class II types, where available, came from metadata supplied by the sample provider rather than from assay-based typing. The repertoires were released in a freely available public database meant as a resource for research on the immune response to SARS-CoV-2. Results and caveats for the whole study, not just this receptor: The quantity of clinical and demographic metadata differed by source and by participant and was supplied without curation.

The sequenced material came from peripheral blood. The rearranged chain carries TRBV21-1 and TRBJ1-2. TRBV21-1 has pseudogene status. This TCR was sampled from a woman aged 25 to 39 who had recovered from COVID-19. The DNA sequence reads TGTGCCAGCAGCAAAGAAAGTTTACGGGGTGGAGGGAATGGCTACACCTTC. This sequence encodes CASSKESLRGGGNGYTF.